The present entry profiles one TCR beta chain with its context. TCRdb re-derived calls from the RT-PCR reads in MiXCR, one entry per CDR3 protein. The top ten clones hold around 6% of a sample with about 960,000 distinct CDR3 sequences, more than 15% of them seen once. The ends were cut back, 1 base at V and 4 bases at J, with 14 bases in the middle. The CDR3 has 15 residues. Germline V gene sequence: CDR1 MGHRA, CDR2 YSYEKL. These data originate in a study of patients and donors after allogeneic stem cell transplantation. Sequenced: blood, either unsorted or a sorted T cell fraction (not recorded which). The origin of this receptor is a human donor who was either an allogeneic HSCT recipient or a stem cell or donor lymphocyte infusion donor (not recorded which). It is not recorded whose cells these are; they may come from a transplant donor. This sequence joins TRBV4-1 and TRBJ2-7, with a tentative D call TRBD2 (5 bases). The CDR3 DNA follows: TGCGCCAGCAGCCAAGTTGAGGACTCCCTATACGAGCAGTACTTC. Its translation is CASSQVEDSLYEQYF.